The present T cell receptor beta chain was sequenced within a study of T cell responses to AZD1222 COVID-19 vaccine. Germline CDR1 reads KGHSH; CDR2 reads LQKENI. The V and J ends lost 4 bases and 3 bases respectively, with 9 bases between them. The CDR3 is made up of 14 amino acids. Sequencing used immunoSEQ multiplex PCR; TCRdb keeps in-frame clones, though not all of them. Altogether 100,000 to 150,000 clones are present, under 95% being singletons, with the ten largest covering approximately 5%. The chain combines TRBV18 with TRBJ1-4; perhaps TRBD1 as D (5 bases). Source: peripheral blood, taken 28 days after the second AZD1222 dose. This receptor was obtained from an adult who received the AZD1222 COVID-19 vaccine. CDR3 sequence (DNA): TGTGCCAGCTCACTACGAGGGGCTAATGAAAAACTGTTTTTT. It encodes CASSLRGANEKLFF.